Given below is one T cell receptor beta chain in context. Authors' analysis steps: Estimation of nucleated cell counts relied on the amplification of reference gene primers. Assay used: immunoSEQ multiplex PCR; TCRdb lists only in-frame clones, some missing. V and J calls and clone size are given by that table; D and trimming were obtained from the DNA. The repertoire holds 96,000 or so clones, nearly 90% seen once, with 2.9% in the top ten. The sample originates from a study of blood T cell repertoires in COVID-19. About the research overall: Sites in the United States, Italy and Spain provided acute and convalescent COVID-19 samples. The cDNA or gDNA used as material had been derived from T cells, B-cell-depleted T cells, or PBMCs.

The CDR3 runs to 16 residues. V lost 1 base and J lost 6; bases outside the gene matches: 5. From germline, CDR1 is MGHRA and CDR2 YSYEKL. The source is a woman older than 75 with acute or convalescent COVID-19. Sequencing input: peripheral blood. The chain is built from TRBV4-1 and TRBJ2-4; 11 nucleotides line up with TRBD2. The CDR3 loop is CASSQGRLAGTNIQYF. The CDR3 bases are TGCGCCAGCAGCCAAGGTCGACTAGCGGGGACAAACATTCAGTACTTC.